This TCR beta chain was recorded in a study of identifying expanded T cells in peripheral blood. The repertoire was sequenced with immunoSEQ multiplex PCR; TCRdb's copy has only in-frame clones and lacks some. The sample includes about 100,000 clones, approximately 88% of them seen just once. The CDR3 covers 14 residues. J gave up 9 bases and V 9 bases, and 11 bases lay outside the gene matches. Germline values: CDR1 SGHTA, CDR2 FQGNSA. This clone was seen a handful of times. Its antigen is currently unknown. Study-wide results and limits: Across healthy donors, higher total template counts meant significantly greater roughly two-week count variance.

This clonotype was obtained from a person between 18 and 75 years old in good health. The chain carries TRBV7-2 and TRBJ2-1, with TRBD2 matching 10 bases. Sequencing input: blood. The CDR3 DNA reads as TGTGCCAGTGTCAGCGGGGGGGCCTCGGGTGAGCAGTTCTTC. It encodes CASVSGGASGEQFF.